These T cell receptor beta chains were read from a single sample in a study of cytomegalovirus exposure and HLA in healthy donors. Measured with immunoSEQ multiplex PCR; TCRdb has only the in-frame clones, and not every one. Among approximately 170,000 clones, about three quarters were seen once, and the ten largest hold about 1.4%. The specimen sequenced was PBMCs. The receptors derive from a girl aged 10 to 17 in good health and CMV-seronegative. CDR3s include the opening cysteine and the closing phenylalanine or tryptophan. The D gene is left open where the match is weak. The size field is filled for only some rows; it gives once, few, many or a size class.

clone_size d_call j_call v_call cdr3_aa cdr3_nt
once TRBD2 TRBJ2-5 TRBV6-1 CASSEAWGGMETQYF TGTGCCAGCAGTGAAGCCTGGGGGGGGATGGAGACCCAGTACTTC
few TRBD1 TRBJ1-3 TRBV5-5 CASSSGTVGNTIYF TGTGCCAGCAGCTCCGGGACAGTTGGAAACACCATATATTTT
NA TRBD2 TRBJ2-5 TRBV7-9 CASSVAGGQETQYF TGTGCCAGCAGCGTAGCGGGGGGCCAAGAGACCCAGTACTTC
NA TRBD2 TRBJ2-1 TRBV5-4 CASSSSRGTSIGHEQFF TGTGCCAGCAGTTCCTCCCGGGGGACTAGCATCGGGCATGAGCAGTTCTTC
NA NA TRBJ1-2 TRBV6-5 CASSYAVGAGGYTF TGTGCCAGCAGTTACGCGGTGGGGGCGGGTGGCTACACCTTC
once NA TRBJ1-1 TRBV19 CASRGGAEAFF TGTGCCAGTCGGGGGGGAGCTGAAGCTTTCTTT
NA NA TRBJ2-5 TRBV2 CASGRRGRETQYF TGTGCCAGCGGTCGTAGGGGCCGAGAGACCCAGTACTTC
few TRBD1 TRBJ2-7 TRBV5-1 CASSSGTGKHYEQYF TGCGCCAGCAGCTCCGGGACAGGGAAACACTACGAGCAGTACTTC
few NA TRBJ2-1 TRBV4-1 CASSLPSGSEQFF TGCGCCAGCAGCCTACCCAGCGGGTCCGAGCAGTTCTTC
NA NA TRBJ1-4 TRBV25-1 CASYLRRENEKLFF TGTGCCAGCTACCTAAGGAGGGAAAATGAAAAACTGTTTTTT
NA NA TRBJ1-3 TRBV5-1 CASSFQAGDGNTIYF TGCGCCAGCAGCTTTCAAGCTGGAGATGGAAACACCATATATTTT
once NA TRBJ2-1 TRBV5-6 CASSLRPSSYNEQFF TGTGCCAGCAGCCTCAGGCCCTCCTCCTACAATGAGCAGTTCTTC
once NA TRBJ1-2 TRBV29-1 CSVEPGVGGYTF TGCAGCGTCGAACCCGGGGTCGGCGGCTACACCTTC
NA NA TRBJ1-6 TRBV9 CASSVVQENSPLHF TGTGCCAGCAGCGTAGTACAGGAGAATTCACCCCTCCACTTT
few NA TRBJ2-5 TRBV4-2 CASSQLMAGIQETQYF TGTGCCAGCAGCCAACTTATGGCGGGGATCCAAGAGACCCAGTACTTC
NA TRBD2 TRBJ2-3 TRBV30 CAWSLGSSGGSTDTQYF TGTGCCTGGAGCCTAGGGTCTAGCGGGGGGAGCACAGATACGCAGTATTTT
few NA TRBJ2-5 TRBV5-4 CASSSPRTGEEAQYF TGTGCCAGCAGCAGCCCCCGTACCGGAGAAGAGGCCCAGTACTTC
NA TRBD2 TRBJ2-5 TRBV5-4 CASSRRLAGGETQYF TGTGCCAGCAGCCGACGGCTAGCGGGGGGAGAGACCCAGTACTTC
NA NA TRBJ2-1 TRBV7-9 CASSSPPGAYNEQFF TGTGCCAGCAGCTCCCCACCGGGGGCCTACAATGAGCAGTTCTTC
NA NA TRBJ2-7 TRBV25-1 CASSEDSYYEQYF TGTGCCAGCAGTGAGGACAGTTACTACGAGCAGTACTTC
NA TRBD1 TRBJ1-2 TRBV7-9 CASSLGQDRPNYGYTF TGTGCCAGCAGCTTAGGGCAGGACAGGCCTAACTATGGCTACACCTTC
NA TRBD2 TRBJ2-3 TRBV2 CASSRPRTSGGRLPLKDTQYF TGTGCCAGCAGCCGCCCTAGGACTAGCGGGGGGCGCCTCCCTTTGAAGGATACGCAGTATTTT
NA TRBD1 TRBJ1-6 TRBV5-1 CASSLRTGGDSPLHF TGCGCCAGCAGCCTTCGGACAGGGGGAGATTCACCCCTCCACTTT
few NA TRBJ2-7 TRBV4-1 CASSQERGGGRYEQYF TGCGCCAGCAGCCAAGAGAGAGGAGGGGGCCGGTACGAGCAGTACTTC
NA NA TRBJ1-1 TRBV7-2 CASSPGHLATEAFF TGTGCCAGCAGCCCGGGCCATCTAGCCACTGAAGCTTTCTTT
NA TRBD2 TRBJ2-1 TRBV9 CASSAFPGLAYNEQFF TGTGCCAGCAGCGCTTTCCCGGGACTAGCGTACAATGAGCAGTTCTTC
NA TRBD1 TRBJ1-2 TRBV9 CASSLRTGNGYTF TGTGCCAGCAGCCTTAGGACAGGGAATGGCTACACCTTC
NA NA TRBJ1-1 TRBV27 CASSSPYTEAFF TGTGCCAGCAGTTCTCCGTACACTGAAGCTTTCTTT
many NA TRBJ1-2 TRBV4-1 CASSQALGGFSYGYTF TGCGCCAGCAGCCAAGCTCTAGGAGGGTTCTCCTATGGCTACACCTTC
NA NA TRBJ2-7 TRBV29-1 CSVERHLEGGEQYF TGCAGCGTTGAGAGACATCTTGAAGGGGGAGAGCAGTACTTC
few NA TRBJ2-3 TRBV5-1 CASSGEDTQYF TGCGCCAGCAGCGGAGAGGATACGCAGTATTTT
NA NA TRBJ1-3 TRBV21-1 CASNILRHPPGNTIYF TGTGCCAGCAACATTCTTCGCCATCCTCCCGGAAACACCATATATTTT
NA TRBD1 TRBJ1-2 TRBV29-1 CSVEGGGTGYGYTF TGCAGCGTCGAAGGGGGCGGAACAGGCTATGGCTACACCTTC
few TRBD1 TRBJ2-5 TRBV7-3 CASSFDREETQYF TGTGCCAGCAGCTTCGACAGGGAAGAGACCCAGTACTTC
NA TRBD2 TRBJ2-7 TRBV5-1 CASSYTSGRGGYEQYF TGCGCCAGCAGCTATACCTCGGGGCGCGGGGGTTACGAGCAGTACTTC
once TRBD1 TRBJ2-1 TRBV13 CASSWGGTGATNEQFF TGTGCCAGCAGCTGGGGAGGGACAGGGGCCACCAATGAGCAGTTCTTC
few NA TRBJ2-5 TRBV30 CAWTSSEETQYF TGTGCCTGGACAAGCTCTGAAGAGACCCAGTACTTC
NA TRBD1 TRBJ2-1 TRBV2 CATWTGFFGSSYNEQFF TGTGCCACCTGGACAGGGTTCTTTGGAAGCTCCTACAATGAGCAGTTCTTC
NA NA TRBJ2-1 TRBV4-1 CASSPSVGRYNEQFF TGCGCCAGCAGCCCCTCGGTGGGGAGATACAATGAGCAGTTCTTC
NA TRBD1 TRBJ2-7 TRBV29-1 CSVGTGAYEQYF TGCAGCGTCGGGACAGGGGCCTACGAGCAGTACTTC
NA TRBD1 TRBJ1-1 TRBV9 CASSVAGQGMNTEAFF TGTGCCAGCAGCGTAGCGGGACAGGGCATGAACACTGAAGCTTTCTTT
NA NA TRBJ2-7 TRBV14 CASSRDWAQYF TGTGCCAGCAGCCGGGACTGGGCACAGTACTTC
NA NA TRBJ2-7 TRBV29-1 CSVTGESSYEQYF TGCAGCGTTACGGGGGAGAGCTCCTACGAGCAGTACTTC
once TRBD1 TRBJ1-1 TRBV12-5 CASVQDRMDTGAFF TGTGCTAGTGTTCAGGACAGGATGGACACTGGAGCTTTCTTT
once TRBD1 TRBJ2-7 TRBV7-9 CASSSQIPVQGDYEQYF TGTGCCAGCAGCTCACAAATTCCAGTGCAGGGGGACTACGAGCAGTACTTC
once NA TRBJ2-4 TRBV7-3 CASSMTGRGIQYF TGTGCCAGCAGCATGACAGGGCGGGGCATTCAGTACTTC
NA TRBD1 TRBJ1-1 TRBV19 CASKDRGNTEAFF TGTGCCAGTAAGGACAGGGGGAACACTGAAGCTTTCTTT
NA NA TRBJ2-1 TRBV27 CASSLNGNEQFF TGTGCCAGCAGTTTAAACGGTAATGAGCAGTTCTTC
NA TRBD2 TRBJ2-5 TRBV5-6 CASRVTSGGQETQYF TGTGCCAGCAGGGTGACTAGCGGGGGTCAAGAGACCCAGTACTTC
NA TRBD1 TRBJ1-1 TRBV5-6 CASSQPDRILHEAFF TGTGCCAGCAGCCAGCCGGACAGGATACTCCATGAAGCTTTCTTT
NA TRBD2 TRBJ2-3 TRBV9 CASSVLAGAISDTQYF TGTGCCAGCAGCGTACTAGCGGGGGCAATTTCAGATACGCAGTATTTT
NA TRBD1 TRBJ1-5 TRBV6-5 CASSSQGASNQPQHF TGTGCCAGCAGTTCTCAGGGGGCTAGCAATCAGCCCCAGCATTTT
once NA TRBJ2-3 TRBV7-9 CASSLQDTDTQYF TGTGCCAGCAGCTTACAGGACACAGATACGCAGTATTTT
once NA TRBJ1-2 TRBV7-9 CASSPGTNQGGYTF TGTGCCAGCAGCCCTGGGACAAACCAAGGCGGCTACACCTTC
NA NA TRBJ2-7 TRBV19 CASSIGAGVSYEQYF TGTGCCAGTAGTATAGGGGCAGGGGTTAGCTACGAGCAGTACTTC
NA NA TRBJ1-1 TRBV6-1 CASSQLQKNTEAFF TGTGCCAGCAGTCAATTACAGAAGAACACTGAAGCTTTCTTT
NA NA TRBJ1-2 TRBV11-2 CASSFEGSYGYTF TGTGCCAGCAGCTTCGAGGGTTCTTATGGCTACACCTTC